This TCR beta chain stems from a study of metastatic and nonmetastatic thyroid tumors. Whole-study context: It was across blood and tumor or nodule tissue from malignant and benign thyroid patients that repertoires were compared. The study, taken as a whole, reports: Patients with malignant thyroid tumors reportedly had significantly higher TCR beta diversity than those with benign nodules, in blood and tumor.

Under the authors' procedure: Building a distant-metastasis classifier for papillary thyroid cancer drew on CDR3 differences across clinicopathological groups. TCRdb used MiXCR to call clones anew from the PCR reads. These V and J calls rely on TCRdb rather than the paper's analysis. Counted here are under 40,000 clones, over 15% occurring once; the ten biggest clones make up almost 3.5%. Every patient underwent thyroid surgery untreated. This clone has at least ten counts. The antigen remains undetermined. V dropped 3 bases and J dropped 4; count of bases not matched to a gene: 10. The germline CDR1 and CDR2 sequences are SGHRS and YFSETQ. This CDR3 is built from 17 residues.

The source material was blood. The TCR originated in a female donor with papillary thyroid cancer or a benign thyroid nodule (not recorded which). Some clones in this sample may be carry-over from other donors' samples. The chain links TRBV5-1 to TRBJ2-1; 10 nucleotides align to TRBD2. CDR3 in DNA: TGCGCCAGCAGCTCATCCCTAGCGGGAGTGGGGTACAATGAGCAGTTCTTC. Its protein is CASSSSLAGVGYNEQFF.